The sequence of this T cell receptor beta chain was determined in a study of blood T cells in healthy people across ages. Study information: For every two T cells, template switching captured about one barcoded beta molecule. Notes on the study in general: Long-lived donors exceeded aged donors in naive CD4+ cells and diversity. PBMCs that were unsorted prevented a conclusive naive versus antigen-experienced comparison.

Using a J-beta primer mix together with a sample-barcoded 5' primer, a second PCR was run for roughly 6 to 11 cycles. TCRdb ran MiXCR on the 5' RACE reads and lists one entry per CDR3 protein. The data contain roughly 800,000 distinct CDR3 sequences, 55% to 70% of them singletons. About this clonotype itself: Its specificity is unknown. The germline gene is not matched at one end of the junction; a read error may be the cause.

The CDR3 is made up of 14 amino acids. Germline V gene data show CDR1 as SGHNT and CDR2 as YYREEE (reference sequence). The individuals who served as donors were healthy Caucasians living in Russia, aged about 6 to 90. The TCR sequence derives from a man aged 25-45 years in good health. Material for sequencing was blood. The V call is TRBV5-4, the J call TRBJ1-2; D not certain. The CDR3 DNA reads as TGTGCCAGCAGCTTTAATCTCGCGTCCTATGGCCACACCTTC. Amino acids: CASSFNLASYGHTF.